This TCR beta chain was captured by sequencing in a study of blood T cell repertoires in COVID-19. Assay: immunoSEQ multiplex PCR; the TCRdb copy retains only in-frame clones and omits some. The table has approximately 110,000 clones, approximately 85% seen once; the top ten hold less than 8%. The TCR sequence derives from a man between 65 and 85 years old with acute or convalescent COVID-19. Sequencing was carried out using peripheral blood.

Here the CDR3 reads CSVVYQNQPQHF. In DNA form, the CDR3 reads TGCAGCGTTGTGTATCAGAATCAGCCCCAGCATTTT. V gene TRBV29-1 combines with J gene TRBJ1-5; D unclear. V lost 4 bases, J lost 4 bases, and 8 bases lay in between. Germline assignment: CDR1 SQVTM and CDR2 ANQGSEA. This CDR3 is built from 12 residues.